Following are 6 T cell receptor beta chains from one sample sequenced in a study of tumor-infiltrating lymphocytes in primary liver carcinoma. A primer in the constant region served to generate TCR beta cDNA from roughly 550 ng of total RNA. Three nested multiplex PCR rounds, a slightly modified ARM-PCR method, built the TCR beta libraries. TRBV1-TRBV30 forward and Cbeta reverse primers drove the first two roughly 10-cycle rounds. One entry per CDR3 protein results from TCRdb running MiXCR on the multiplex PCR reads. This table has 95,000 to 100,000 distinct CDR3 sequences, around two thirds appearing once. Extraction of RNA together with DNA used roughly 20-33 mg of unsorted bulk tissue. The sample consisted of liver tumor tissue from sampling region 2. Subset here: tumor region T2, inferior pole. The receptors were gathered from a woman in her sixties or seventies with primary liver carcinoma and hepatitis B virus infection.

In the case of this clonotype: An end of the junction differs from the germline gene, which may be a read error. The genes are TRBV12-3 or TRBV12-4 and TRBJ2-3, with 7 bases that match TRBD2. This CDR3 is built from 15 residues. The CDR3 reads CAISLAQAGPKTRYF. CDR3 nucleotides: TGTGCCATCAGTTTAGCCCAAGCGGGACCGAAGACGCGGTATTTT.

Concerning this clonotype: Since the CDR3 does not end with the conserved phenylalanine or tryptophan, this likely comes from a read error. V is TRBV29-1 and J is TRBJ2-2; 8 bases align to TRBD2. J gave up 9 bases and V 4 bases, and 10 bases lay outside the gene matches. Germline loops: CDR1 SQVTM, CDR2 ANQGSEA. The CDR3 has 14 amino acids. The CDR3 region is CSVGGLARTWELFS. Written as DNA, the CDR3 is TGCAGCGTTGGAGGACTAGCCCGGACCTGGGAGCTGTTTTCT.

The V and J genes are TRBV7-9 and TRBJ1-1; 10 positions match TRBD1. This CDR3 has 17 amino acids. Germline trimming cut 6 bases from V and 13 bases from J; bases unmatched to any gene: 23. Per germline, CDR1 SEHNR and CDR2 FQNEAQ (reference sequence). CDR3 in amino acids: CASSHRDRGKENTEDFF. The CDR3, as DNA: TGTGCCAGCAGTCACCGGGACAGGGGAAAGGAGAACACTGAGGATTTCTTT.

To note about this clonotype: Since no conserved phenylalanine or tryptophan closes the CDR3, a read error is the likely cause. The chain has TRBV6-1 and TRBJ1-6; 7 nucleotides line up with TRBD1. Germline CDR1 MNHNS, CDR2 SASEGT. CDR3 size: 14 residues. In DNA, the CDR3 is TGTGCCAGCACCGGAACAGGGGATAATTCAGCCCTCCACTGT. Amino acids: CASTGTGDNSALHC.

Points on this clonotype: A junction boundary mismatches the germline segment, possibly from a read error. The chain has TRBV6-1 and TRBJ2-2; TRBD1 is a possible D gene (6 bases). Germline V gene sequence: CDR1 MNHNS, CDR2 SASEGT. This CDR3 comprises 14 residues. CDR3 amino acids: CASIRDRNTGELIF. The CDR3 nucleotides read TGTGCCAGCATACGTGACAGGAACACCGGGGAGCTGATTTTT.

As concerns this clonotype: One end of the junction fails to match germline, which may point to a read error. V and J are TRBV6-1 and TRBJ1-4; the D is unclear. The germline V gene encodes CDR1 MNHNS and CDR2 SASEGT. CDR3 size: 18 residues. The CDR3 DNA sequence: TGTGTCAGCAGTGCTTCCGGGAGGACCCTCGTAACTAATGAAAAGCTGTTTTTT. It encodes CVSSASGRTLVTNEKLFF.